The present TCR beta chain was sequenced within a study of regulatory T cells in long-lasting Graves disease. Overall study findings and caveats: Persistent cases favored TRBV28, TRBJ1-2 and TRBJ2-5.

Relying on iRepertoire HTBI primers and Arm-PCR of CDR3 regions, the team built TCR beta libraries. TCRdb re-derived calls from the multiplex PCR reads in MiXCR, one entry per CDR3 protein. The sample contains about 450,000 distinct CDR3 sequences, 16% of which appear only once. This clonotype has at least ten counts. Its specificity is unknown. Time point here: newly diagnosed GD, antithyroid drugs for less than 3 months. RNA isolated from PBMCs was used to make the TCR library. This CDR3 is built from 11 residues. In germline, CDR1 is SQVTM, CDR2 ANQGSEA. Deletions cut 6 bases from V and 3 bases from J, with 9 bases between. This sample was shared with a second study, whose subject was T cells in Graves' hyperthyroidism and ophthalmopathy. That study adds: Over 18 months, lack of ophthalmopathy progression marked Graves' hyperthyroidism as stable.

The origin of this receptor is a woman aged 25-40 years with Graves disease. The sample in question was peripheral blood mononuclear cells (PBMCs), obtained at new diagnosis, from a patient treated with antithyroid drugs. The chain uses TRBV29-1 and TRBJ2-7; D could derive from TRBD1 or TRBD2 (5 bases each). CDR3 loop: CSVRDDYEQYF. In DNA form, the CDR3 reads TGCAGCGTCCGGGACGACTACGAGCAGTACTTC.